These T cell receptor beta chains were read from a single sample in a study of beta chain features in type 1 diabetes. The method was immunoSEQ multiplex PCR; TCRdb's version includes in-frame clones alone and lacks a portion of them. The sample includes 300,000 to 450,000 clones, roughly a fifth of them seen just once. The sequenced sample was naive CD4+ T cells from blood. The receptor source for this set is a woman between 18 and 29 years old in good health. Both conserved end residues are part of each CDR3. D genes are given only for firm matches. The size entry is marked missing in some rows and otherwise reads once, few, many or a size class.

J | D | length | V | size | DNA | CDR3
TRBJ1-5 | TRBD1 | 16 | TRBV18 | . | TGTGCCAGCTCACGCCAGGACAGGGGGCTAGTTCAGCCCCAGCATTTT | CASSRQDRGLVQPQHF
TRBJ2-5 | TRBD2 | 18 | TRBV13 | few | TGTGCCAGCAGCCTAGCAGGGTGGCTAGCGGGAGCTCAGGAGACCCAGTACTTC | CASSLAGWLAGAQETQYF
TRBJ2-5 | . | 14 | TRBV7-2 | few | TGTGCCAGCAGCCCTGTCGGGGGGCGGGAGACCCAGTACTTC | CASSPVGGRETQYF
TRBJ1-2 | TRBD1 | 16 | TRBV11-2 | . | TGTGCCAGCAGCCCCCTGACAGGGGCCCTTAACTATGGCTACACCTTC | CASSPLTGALNYGYTF
TRBJ2-7 | TRBD2 | 14 | TRBV6-6 | few | TGTGCCAGCAGGTATACTAGCGGCCCCTACGAGCAGTACTTC | CASRYTSGPYEQYF
TRBJ2-7 | . | 11 | TRBV9 | . | TGTGCCAGCAGCGGAGCAGGGGAGCAGTACTTC | CASSGAGEQYF
TRBJ2-7 | TRBD1 | 14 | TRBV5-4 | few | TGTGCCAGCAGCCCTGGACAGGGATATGGGGAGCAGTACTTC | CASSPGQGYGEQYF
TRBJ1-5 | TRBD1 | 15 | TRBV6-6 | . | TGTGCCAGCAGCACCGGGACAGGGGGCAATCAGCCCCAGCATTTT | CASSTGTGGNQPQHF
TRBJ2-2 | TRBD2 | 15 | TRBV9 | . | TGTGCCAGCAGCGTAGGGACTAGCGGAATCGGGGAGCTGTTTTTT | CASSVGTSGIGELFF
TRBJ2-2 | . | 15 | TRBV7-2 | few | TGTGCCAGCAGCTTAATGTCGGACTCCACCGGGGAGCTGTTTTTT | CASSLMSDSTGELFF
TRBJ2-1 | . | 14 | TRBV29-1 | . | TGCAGCGTTCCAGGACTCAGCTCCTACAATGAGCAGTTCTTC | CSVPGLSSYNEQFF
TRBJ2-5 | . | 13 | TRBV2 | . | TGTGCCAGCCTTAGCGACCACACGGGGACCCAGTACTTC | CASLSDHTGTQYF
TRBJ1-2 | TRBD1 | 16 | TRBV15 | . | TGTGCCACCAGCCGTCCTCGTCCGGGACAGGTTATTGGCTACACCTTC | CATSRPRPGQVIGYTF
TRBJ2-6 | . | 15 | TRBV7-6 | . | TGTGCCAGCAGCTACAGAGACTCTGGGGCCAACGTCCTGACTTTC | CASSYRDSGANVLTF
TRBJ2-3 | TRBD2 | 16 | TRBV9 | . | TGTGCCAGCAGCCCCCGGGAGGGAACCTTCACAGATACGCAGTATTTT | CASSPREGTFTDTQYF
TRBJ2-7 | TRBD2 | 16 | TRBV10-3 | . | TGTGCCATCAGTGGATCCGGGACTAGCGACTCCTACGAGCAGTACTTC | CAISGSGTSDSYEQYF
TRBJ2-3 | . | 13 | TRBV7-9 | few | TGTGCCAGCAGCTTAGCCAGGGTTGGGACGCAGTATTTT | CASSLARVGTQYF
TRBJ2-1 | . | 12 | TRBV15 | . | TGTGCCACCAGCCTTCTCCGCAATGAGCAGTTCTTC | CATSLLRNEQFF
TRBJ1-1 | TRBD1 | 10 | TRBV29-1 | . | TGCAGCGTCTGGGACAGCGAAGCTTTCTTT | CSVWDSEAFF
TRBJ1-2 | . | 11 | TRBV20-1 | . | TGCAGTGCTATTGAGAACTATGGCTACACCTTC | CSAIENYGYTF
TRBJ2-1 | TRBD2 | 16 | TRBV7-8 | . | TGTGCCAGCAGCTTAGCGCGTAGCGGGGGGGCTAATGAGCAGTTCTTC | CASSLARSGGANEQFF
TRBJ1-2 | TRBD1 | 14 | TRBV30 | . | TGTGCCTGGGCGAGACAGGGATATTTGGAGGGCTACACCTTC | CAWARQGYLEGYTF
TRBJ2-3 | . | 15 | TRBV11-2 | few | TGTGCCAGCAGTCCTACCTTGGAGGCTTCCGGTACGCAGTATTTT | CASSPTLEASGTQYF
TRBJ1-2 | . | 13 | TRBV7-2 | . | TGTGCCAGCAGCTTACGGTCCCTCGATGGCTACACCTTC | CASSLRSLDGYTF
TRBJ2-1 | TRBD2 | 13 | TRBV7-2 | few | TGTGCCAGCAGCTCTAGCGGGAGGAATGAGCAGTTCTTC | CASSSSGRNEQFF
TRBJ2-5 | . | 13 | TRBV6-1 | . | TGTGCCAGCATGAGGACACCACAAGAGACCCAGTACTTC | CASMRTPQETQYF
TRBJ2-1 | TRBD2 | 15 | TRBV5-1 | . | TGCGCCAGCAGTGCGCCGGGACTAGCGGGAAACGAGCAGTTCTTC | CASSAPGLAGNEQFF
TRBJ2-2 | . | 11 | TRBV29-1 | . | TGCAGCGTTTCCAGAACCGGGGAGCTGTTTTTT | CSVSRTGELFF
TRBJ1-1 | . | 12 | TRBV29-1 | . | TGCAGCGTTGGAGGAATGCACACTGAAGCTTTCTTT | CSVGGMHTEAFF
TRBJ2-5 | . | 13 | TRBV5-6 | few | TGTGCCAGCAGCCTCCCCAGGTTGGAGACCCAGTACTTC | CASSLPRLETQYF
TRBJ1-6 | TRBD1 | 14 | TRBV5-1 | . | TGCGCCAGCAGCTTGACAGGGGATAATTCACCCCTCCACTTT | CASSLTGDNSPLHF
TRBJ2-7 | . | 11 | TRBV30 | . | TGTGCCTGGAGTTCCAGATCCGAGCAGTACTTC | CAWSSRSEQYF
TRBJ1-2 | TRBD1 | 14 | TRBV2 | . | TGTGCCAGCAGCCTTCGGCAGGGGGCTTATGGCTACACCTTC | CASSLRQGAYGYTF
TRBJ1-5 | . | 16 | TRBV7-3 | . | TGTGCCACCGGGGGAGGAAAGGGACGCCCCAATCAGCCCCAGCATTTT | CATGGGKGRPNQPQHF
TRBJ2-1 | TRBD2 | 17 | TRBV7-9 | . | TGTGCCAGCAGCCGTTCCCTAGCGGGAGGGAGTGGTGATGAGCAGTTCTTC | CASSRSLAGGSGDEQFF
TRBJ1-2 | . | 14 | TRBV5-4 | few | TGTGCCAGCAGCTTGGCAGTGGCAGGCCATGGCTACACCTTC | CASSLAVAGHGYTF
TRBJ1-2 | . | 14 | TRBV5-5 | few | TGTGCCAGCAGCTTGGACGGTCCTAACTATGGCTACACCTTC | CASSLDGPNYGYTF
TRBJ1-2 | . | 13 | TRBV19 | few | TGTGCCAGTCGGGAAGAAAGAGAATATGGCTACACCTTC | CASREEREYGYTF
TRBJ2-2 | . | 14 | TRBV6-6 | . | TGTGCCAGCAGTCGGGATCAGAGCACCGGGGAGCTGTTTTTT | CASSRDQSTGELFF